This paragraph reports one TCR beta chain. Its antigen is unidentified. Assay used: immunoSEQ multiplex PCR; TCRdb lists only in-frame clones, some missing. Of about 1.1 million clones in the sample, 75% to 85% are singletons; the top ten hold more than 0.45%. This sample is drawn from a study of shared clonotypes between healthy human individuals. On the study more broadly: A donor's plate count was three for CD4 naive and three for CD4 memory; CD8 naive had two and CD8 memory one. The study's findings and limits: Clonotype sharing among donors, it was expected, would be affected by sequencing depth.

This sequence was found in a young man in good health. Some clones in this sample may be carry-over from other donors' samples. The sample was memory CD4+ T cells from PBMCs. Subset here: CD45RA-negative fraction.

The chain's CDR3 is CASSKVRWQTIYETQYF. CDR3 DNA sequence: TGTGCCAGCAGCAAAGTAAGGTGGCAGACGATCTATGAGACCCAGTACTTC. The chain uses TRBV21-1 and TRBJ2-5. TRBV21-1 is noted as a pseudogene. The CDR3 spans 17 residues.